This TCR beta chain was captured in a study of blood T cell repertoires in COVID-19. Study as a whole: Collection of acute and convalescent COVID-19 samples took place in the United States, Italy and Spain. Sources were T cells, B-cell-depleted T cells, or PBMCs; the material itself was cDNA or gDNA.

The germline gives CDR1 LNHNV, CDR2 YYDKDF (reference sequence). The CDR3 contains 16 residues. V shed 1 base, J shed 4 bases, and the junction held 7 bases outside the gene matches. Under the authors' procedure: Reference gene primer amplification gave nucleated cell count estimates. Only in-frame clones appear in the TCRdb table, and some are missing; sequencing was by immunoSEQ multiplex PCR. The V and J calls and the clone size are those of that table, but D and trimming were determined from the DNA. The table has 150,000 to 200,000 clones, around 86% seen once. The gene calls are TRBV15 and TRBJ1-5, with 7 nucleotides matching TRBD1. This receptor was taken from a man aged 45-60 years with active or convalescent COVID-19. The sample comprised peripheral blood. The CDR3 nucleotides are TGTGCCACCAGCAGAGGAGACAGGGTGTTGAATCAGCCCCAGCATTTT. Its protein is CATSRGDRVLNQPQHF.